The 9 T cell receptor beta chains listed next were all sequenced from one sample in a study of shared clonotypes between healthy human individuals (dated by TCRdb to the early 2020s). Library preparation was by the immunoSEQ multiplex PCR assay. This is the immuneACCESS table as TCRdb keeps it, with only in-frame sequences that have V and J called. A part of the clones is gone; compared with another copy, unresolved V genes explain less than half, and the rest is unexplained. For this sample the table gives 2 million to 2.5 million clones, of which over 85% were detected only once. The biggest ten clones account for 0.35% to 0.45% of the sample. Material for sequencing was naive CD4+ T cells from PBMCs. The cell subset or site label of this sample denotes: CD45RA+ positively selected. Receptor source: a man aged 18 to 29 in good health. Some clones in this sample may be carry-over from other donors' samples.

J is TRBJ2-3 and V is TRBV7-2; D assignment may be TRBD1 or TRBD2 (5 bases each). CDR3 length: 15 amino acids. CDR1 SGHTA and CDR2 FQGNSA come from the germline V gene. The V end was cut by 3 bases, the J end by 4 bases, with 14 bases between. The CDR3 nucleotides read TGTGCCAGCAGCTTCTACGGGGCCCTAGCAGATACGCAGTATTTT. Protein product: CASSFYGALADTQYF.

V and J are TRBV5-1 and TRBJ1-1; no clear D gene. The CDR3 totals 15 residues. The V and J ends lost 0 bases and 2 bases respectively, with 11 bases between them. Germline V gives CDR1 SGHRS, CDR2 YFSETQ. In DNA, the CDR3 is TGCGCCAGCAGCTTGGATCGGGTTCCCAACACTGAAGCTTTCTTT. It codes for CASSLDRVPNTEAFF.

V is TRBV6-1 and J is TRBJ2-5; D might be TRBD2 (5 bases). The CDR3 loop spans 14 amino acids. The V end lost 8 bases, the J end lost 5 bases, and 18 bases lay between the germline ends. Germline V gives CDR1 MNHNS, CDR2 SASEGT. The CDR3 region has the DNA TGTGCCAGCTGGCGTGGGAGTGTTGGTGAGACCCAGTACTTC. It yields the protein CASWRGSVGETQYF.

The J gene is TRBJ2-7, the V gene TRBV5-1; no clear D. CDR1 SGHRS and CDR2 YFSETQ come from the germline V gene. V was cut by 2 bases and J by 0 bases, with 12 bases left in between. This CDR3 is built from 15 residues. CDR3 in amino acids: CASSFGPTSSYEQYF. For the CDR3, the DNA is TGCGCCAGCAGCTTTGGACCCACGAGCTCCTACGAGCAGTACTTC.

The CDR3 spells CASSLLPDSGNTIYF. Here the CDR3 DNA reads TGTGCCAGCAGCTTATTACCCGACTCTGGAAACACCATATATTTT. This rearrangement joins TRBV7-3 to TRBJ1-3; D call uncertain. Trimming stripped 2 bases from V and 0 bases from J, with 8 bases between. CDR1 is SGHTA and CDR2 is FQGTGA in the germline V gene. The CDR3 is made up of 15 amino acids.

This rearrangement joins TRBV6-4 to TRBJ2-2; D is perhaps TRBD2 (6 bases). The CDR3 sequence is 14 residues long. V dropped 0 bases and J dropped 8 bases, with 10 bases sitting between them. From germline, CDR1 is MRHNA and CDR2 SNTAGT. CDR3 in DNA: TGTGCCAGCAGTGACTCGTCAGGGAGGGGGGAGCTGTTTTTT. Amino acid sequence: CASSDSSGRGELFF.

The chain recombines TRBV7-2 with TRBJ2-1; D remains unclear. The germline V gene encodes CDR1 SGHTA and CDR2 FQGNSA. Trimming pared 1 base from V and 4 bases from J, leaving 8 bases between. This CDR3 comprises 14 residues. CDR3 DNA sequence: TGTGCCAGCAGCTTAGTTGTGGAATACAATGAGCAGTTCTTC. Translated, it gives CASSLVVEYNEQFF.

A single count supports this clone. The chain recombines TRBV4-2 with TRBJ2-1; D gene unclear. This CDR3 region has 16 residues. V was trimmed by 3 bases and J by 2 bases, leaving 14 bases between them. Looked up from germline, CDR1 is LGHNA and CDR2 is YNFKEQ. Here the CDR3 reads CASSQKASQTYNEQFF. The CDR3 region has the DNA TGTGCCAGCAGCCAGAAGGCGTCCCAAACCTACAATGAGCAGTTCTTC.

The genes are TRBV11-2 and TRBJ2-1, with D hard to call. The germline V gene encodes CDR1 SGHAT and CDR2 FQNNGV. The V gene lost 3 bases and the J gene lost 1 base, with 4 bases spanning the gap. The CDR3 contains 13 residues. In nucleotides, the CDR3 is TGTGCCAGCAGCTTTTGGTCCTACAATGAGCAGTTCTTC. Translated, it gives CASSFWSYNEQFF.